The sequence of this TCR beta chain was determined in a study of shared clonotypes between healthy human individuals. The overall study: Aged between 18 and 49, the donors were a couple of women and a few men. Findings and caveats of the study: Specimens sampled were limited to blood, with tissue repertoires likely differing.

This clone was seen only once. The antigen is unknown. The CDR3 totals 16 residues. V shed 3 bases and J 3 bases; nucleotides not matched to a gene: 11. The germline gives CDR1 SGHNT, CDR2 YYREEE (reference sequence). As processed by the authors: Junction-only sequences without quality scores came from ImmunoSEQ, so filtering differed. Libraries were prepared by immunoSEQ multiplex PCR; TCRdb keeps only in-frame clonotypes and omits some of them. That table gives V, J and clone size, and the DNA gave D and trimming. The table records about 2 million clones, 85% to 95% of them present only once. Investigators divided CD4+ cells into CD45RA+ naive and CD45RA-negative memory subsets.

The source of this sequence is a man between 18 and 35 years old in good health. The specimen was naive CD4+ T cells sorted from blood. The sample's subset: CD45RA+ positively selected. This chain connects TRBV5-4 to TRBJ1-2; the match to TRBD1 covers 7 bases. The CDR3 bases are TGTGCCAGCAGCTCGAGAGGACAGGAGAGGGACTATGGCTACACCTTC. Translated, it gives CASSSRGQERDYGYTF.